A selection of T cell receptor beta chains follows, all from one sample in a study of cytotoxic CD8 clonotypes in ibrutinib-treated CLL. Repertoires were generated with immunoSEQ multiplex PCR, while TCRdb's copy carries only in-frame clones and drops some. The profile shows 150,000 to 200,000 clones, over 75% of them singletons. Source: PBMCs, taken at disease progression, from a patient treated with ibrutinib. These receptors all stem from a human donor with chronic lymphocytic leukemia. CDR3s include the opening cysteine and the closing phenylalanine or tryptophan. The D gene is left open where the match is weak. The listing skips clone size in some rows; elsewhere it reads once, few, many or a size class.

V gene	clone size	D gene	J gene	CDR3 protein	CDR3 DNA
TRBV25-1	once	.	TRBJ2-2	CASTRDRPNTGELFF	TGTGCCAGCACCAGGGATCGGCCGAACACCGGGGAGCTGTTTTTT
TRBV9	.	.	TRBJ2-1	CASSPGHYSNEQFF	TGTGCCAGCAGTCCAGGACACTACAGCAATGAGCAGTTCTTC
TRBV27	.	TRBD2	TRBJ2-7	CASSPNPPGLAGVGYEQYF	TGTGCCAGCAGTCCCAACCCACCGGGACTAGCGGGAGTAGGGTACGAGCAGTACTTC
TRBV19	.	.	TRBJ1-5	CASSIDLGQPQHF	TGTGCCAGTAGTATAGATCTTGGACAGCCCCAGCATTTT
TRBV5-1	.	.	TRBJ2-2	CASSPIGVRELFF	TGCGCCAGCAGCCCCATAGGGGTCCGGGAGCTGTTTTTT
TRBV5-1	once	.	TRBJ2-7	CASSIGTASSYEQYF	TGCGCCAGCAGCATAGGGACCGCAAGCTCCTACGAGCAGTACTTC
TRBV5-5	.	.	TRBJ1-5	CASSLGADAYSNQPQHF	TGTGCCAGCAGCTTGGGGGCCGATGCTTATAGCAATCAGCCCCAGCATTTT
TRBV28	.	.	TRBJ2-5	CASSLWDRGLGTQYF	TGTGCCAGCAGTTTATGGGACCGGGGCTTGGGGACCCAGTACTTC
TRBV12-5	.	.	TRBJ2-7	CASGASYEQYF	TGTGCTAGTGGTGCATCCTACGAGCAGTACTTC
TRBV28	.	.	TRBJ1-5	CASSLIGQGANQPQHF	TGTGCCAGCAGTTTGATAGGGCAGGGCGCCAATCAGCCCCAGCATTTT
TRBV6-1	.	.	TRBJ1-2	CASSDYRTVTNYGYTF	TGTGCCAGCAGTGATTACCGGACAGTAACTAACTATGGCTACACCTTC